This T cell receptor beta chain was sequenced in a study of T cells in Graves' hyperthyroidism and ophthalmopathy. The study included ophthalmopathy patients with Clinical Activity Score at least 3, NOSPECS grade at least 4 and duration under 3 months. RNA transcripts were the template for amplifying TCR beta CDR3 regions. With the HTBI primer set, the TCR CDR3 went through a first round of RT-PCR. Each CDR3 protein is one row after TCRdb ran MiXCR on the multiplex PCR reads. The sample has 300,000 to 500,000 distinct CDR3 sequences, roughly 13% seen once. Trimming shortened V by 6 bases and J by 5 bases, and 13 bases separated the two germline ends. CDR1 and CDR2 (germline): MNHEY, SVGEGT. The CDR3 has 14 residues.

This receptor was identified in a man between 45 and 60 years old with Graves' ophthalmopathy. The source material was blood. The chain uses TRBV6-2 or TRBV6-3 and TRBJ1-4; D uncertain. CDR3 in amino acids: CASRFQVDNEKLFF. CDR3 DNA sequence: TGTGCCAGCAGGTTCCAGGTCGACAATGAAAAACTGTTTTTT.